The 11 T cell receptor beta chains below all came from one sample that was sequenced in a study of Ad26.COV2.S vaccination and SARS-CoV-2 variants. Generated by immunoSEQ multiplex PCR, the TCRdb table keeps only in-frame clones and is missing some. The table lists around 300,000 clones, around 89% of them singletons. The treatment denotes: some 20 received Ad26.COV2.S at low or high dose, single or two shots; five or six received placebo; per-sample allocation not given. Samples were taken on day 63 after the first vaccine or placebo injection. This sample comprised peripheral blood, obtained in a trial of Ad26.COV2.S vaccine versus placebo. The receptors derive from a person aged 18-60 years who received the Ad26.COV2.S COVID-19 vaccine or a placebo.

This chain joins TRBV4-1 and TRBJ2-3, with 7 bases matching TRBD2. The CDR3 loop spans 14 amino acids. Germline trimming cut 8 bases from V and 0 bases from J; bases unmatched to any gene: 5. Germline V gene sequence: CDR1 MGHRA, CDR2 YSYEKL. The CDR3 bases are TGCGCCAGCCGAGAGCGGGGAAGCACAGATACGCAGTATTTT. Translating it yields CASRERGSTDTQYF.

The chain employs TRBV27 and TRBJ1-5, with D possibly being TRBD1 (6 bases). Trimming stripped 6 bases from V and 4 bases from J, with 10 bases between. This CDR3 region has 13 residues. Germline V gene sequence: CDR1 MNHEY, CDR2 SMNVEV (reference sequence). CDR3 amino acids: CASRQGQNQPQHF. The CDR3 DNA reads TGTGCCAGCAGACAGGGACAAAATCAGCCCCAGCATTTT.

The gene calls are TRBV18 and TRBJ1-1, with D perhaps matching TRBD1 (5 bases). Germline V lookup: CDR1 KGHSH, CDR2 LQKENI. This CDR3 contains 16 residues. Trimming cost V 2 bases and J 1 base, with 14 bases left between them. CDR3 sequence reads: CASSPSGAGRNTEAFF. CDR3 bases: TGTGCCAGCTCACCAAGCGGGGCCGGAAGGAACACTGAAGCTTTCTTT.

This chain joins TRBV5-6 and TRBJ1-4; the D is unclear. The CDR3 sequence is 14 residues long. The V gene's germline CDR1 is SGHDT and CDR2 YYEEEE. V lost 1 base, J lost 0 bases, and 4 bases lay in between. The CDR3: CASSLLATNEKLFF. CDR3 sequence (DNA): TGTGCCAGCAGCTTGTTGGCAACTAATGAAAAACTGTTTTTT. Full variable domain (rest looked up from reference TRBV5-6 and TRBJ1-4): DAGVTQSPTHLIKTRGQQVTLRCSPKSGHDTVSWYQQALGQGPQFIFQYYEEEERQRGNFPDRFSGHQFPNYSSELNVNALLLGDSALYLCASSLLATNEKLFFGSGTQLSVL.

V usage is TRBV29-1 and J usage is TRBJ1-1, with 10 nucleotides matching TRBD1. The V segment lost 4 bases and the J segment 4 bases; nucleotides outside the gene matches: 6. Germline lookup yields CDR1 SQVTM and CDR2 ANQGSEA. The CDR3 runs to 14 residues. This CDR3 reads CSVAGTGEGTEAFF. The CDR3, as DNA: TGCAGCGTTGCCGGGACAGGGGAGGGCACTGAAGCTTTCTTT.

The chain recombines TRBV27 with TRBJ1-1, with D possibly matching TRBD1 (6 bases). This CDR3 comprises 15 residues. V lost 6 bases, J lost 8 bases, and 22 bases lay in between. The germline V gene encodes CDR1 MNHEY and CDR2 SMNVEV (reference sequence). CDR3 sequence: CASRGLGSGHPEAFF. The CDR3 nucleotides read TGTGCCAGCAGAGGACTAGGGTCGGGACATCCCGAAGCTTTCTTT.

The J gene is TRBJ2-1, the V gene TRBV11-2, with D perhaps given as TRBD1 or TRBD2 (6 bases each). V was pared by 2 bases and J by 2 bases, with 16 bases between. The CDR3 has 17 residues. Germline V gene data show CDR1 as SGHAT and CDR2 as FQNNGV. CDR3 sequence: CASSLLGAGTAYNEQFF. The DNA of the CDR3 is TGTGCCAGCAGCTTATTGGGGGCGGGAACTGCCTACAATGAGCAGTTCTTC.

This chain's CDR3 is CASSAPGGTYEQYF. In DNA, the CDR3 is TGTGCCAGCAGCGCCCCCGGGGGAACCTACGAGCAGTACTTC. The V and J genes are TRBV7-9 and TRBJ2-7, with D possibly being TRBD2 (6 bases). The CDR3 loop spans 14 amino acids. The V and J ends lost 5 bases and 2 bases respectively, with 13 bases between them. CDR1 is SEHNR and CDR2 is FQNEAQ in the germline V gene (reference sequence).

The chain couples TRBV23-1 to TRBJ2-7; TRBD1 agrees at 11 bases. TRBV23-1 is marked as an open reading frame, function uncertain. The CDR3 is made up of 14 amino acids. V lost 7 bases and J lost 3; bases outside the gene matches: 5. The CDR3 DNA reads as TGCGCCAGCACCCCGGACAGGGGGCACTACGAGCAGTACTTC. It encodes CASTPDRGHYEQYF.

The chain is built from TRBV18 and TRBJ2-1; TRBD2 might be the D (5 bases). The V and J ends lost 4 bases and 0 bases respectively, with 16 bases between them. The germline CDR1 and CDR2 sequences are KGHSH and LQKENI. The CDR3 length is 17 residues. For the CDR3, the DNA is TGTGCCAGCTCACTAGGACTCCCGCAGAGCTCCTACAATGAGCAGTTCTTC. It specifies CASSLGLPQSSYNEQFF.

This clone came up once. The rearrangement links TRBV10-3 to TRBJ2-3; TRBD2 matches 7 bases. V shed 11 bases, J shed 2 bases, and the junction held 4 bases outside the gene matches. The CDR3 covers 12 residues. Germline V CDR1 and CDR2: ENHRY, SYGVKD. This chain's CDR3 is CAAGGTTDTQYF. DNA for the CDR3: TGTGCCGCCGGGGGGACCACAGATACGCAGTATTTT.